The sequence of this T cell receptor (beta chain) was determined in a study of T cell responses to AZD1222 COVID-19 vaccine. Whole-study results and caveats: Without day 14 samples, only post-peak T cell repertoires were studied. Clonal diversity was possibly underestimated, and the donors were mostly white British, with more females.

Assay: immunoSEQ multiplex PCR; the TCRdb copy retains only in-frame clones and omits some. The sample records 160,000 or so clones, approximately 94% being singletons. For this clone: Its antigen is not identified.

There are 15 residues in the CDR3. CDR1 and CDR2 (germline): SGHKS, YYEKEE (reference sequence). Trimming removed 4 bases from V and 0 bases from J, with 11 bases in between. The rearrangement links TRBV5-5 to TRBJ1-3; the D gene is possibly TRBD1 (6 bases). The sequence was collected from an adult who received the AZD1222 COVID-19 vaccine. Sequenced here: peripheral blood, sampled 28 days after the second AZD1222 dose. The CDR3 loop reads CASSRGHNSGNTIYF. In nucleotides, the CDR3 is TGTGCCAGCAGCCGGGGACACAACTCTGGAAACACCATATATTTT.